The next 21 T cell receptor beta chains were all read from a single sample in a study of long-term antiretroviral therapy in people with HIV. Version v3.0 of the immunoSEQ assay was performed at survey level. Sequencing used immunoSEQ multiplex PCR; TCRdb keeps in-frame clones, though not all of them. In the table there are 11,000 or so clones, approximately 82% of which are singletons. Sequences were derived from unsorted PBMCs, sampled 1.2 years after starting antiretroviral therapy. These receptors were obtained from a man aged 40-50 years with HIV.

The J gene is TRBJ2-5, the V gene TRBV7-2; 8 nucleotides line up with TRBD1. CDR3 size: 14 residues. Germline V gene sequence: CDR1 SGHTA, CDR2 FQGNSA. V lost 5 bases and J lost 5; bases outside the gene matches: 7. Written as DNA, the CDR3 is TGTGCCAGCAGCACCAAGACAGGGGTGGAGACCCAGTACTTC. Protein product: CASSTKTGVETQYF. The whole variable domain, filled in from reference TRBV7-2 and TRBJ2-5, reads GAGVSQSPSNKVTEKGKDVELRCDPISGHTALYWYRQSLGQGLEFLIYFQGNSAPDKSGLPSDRFSAERTGGSVSTLTIQRTQQEDSAVYLCASSTKTGVETQYFGPGTRLLVL.

This chain connects TRBV7-3 to TRBJ2-7; TRBD2 matches at 12 bases. V lost 5 bases and J lost 0; bases outside the gene matches: 11. Germline loops: CDR1 SGHTA, CDR2 FQGTGA. The CDR3 sequence is 18 residues long. The CDR3 protein is CASSEPGTSGPSSYEQYF. CDR3 in DNA: TGTGCCAGCAGCGAGCCCGGGACTAGCGGGCCGAGCTCCTACGAGCAGTACTTC.

The rearrangement uses TRBV27 and TRBJ1-1; D may be TRBD1 (5 bases). The germline V and J ends were trimmed by 5 bases and 0 bases, with 10 bases remaining between them. CDR1 and CDR2 from the germline V gene are MNHEY and SMNVEV (reference sequence). The CDR3 sequence is 14 residues long. CDR3: CASSLREMNTEAFF. DNA of the CDR3: TGTGCCAGCAGTCTCAGGGAAATGAACACTGAAGCTTTCTTT.

The V call is TRBV7-6, the J call TRBJ2-1; D gene uncertain. The V gene lost 2 bases and the J gene lost 8 bases, with 7 bases spanning the gap. The CDR3 spans 12 residues. CDR1 SGHVS and CDR2 FNYEAQ come from the germline V gene. The CDR3 sequence: CASSLNRDEQFF. In nucleotides, the CDR3 is TGTGCCAGCAGCTTAAATAGGGATGAGCAGTTCTTC.

The V and J genes are TRBV19 and TRBJ2-7; D is possibly TRBD1 (5 bases). The CDR3 consists of 18 residues. The V end was cut by 2 bases, the J end by 4 bases, with 24 bases between. Germline V lookup: CDR1 LNHDA, CDR2 SQIVND (reference sequence). This chain's CDR3 is CASSISFPTGRTLYEQYF. Here the CDR3 DNA reads TGTGCCAGTAGTATATCTTTCCCTACAGGTCGGACCCTATACGAGCAGTACTTC.

This chain connects TRBV6-5 to TRBJ2-2; no reliable D call. This CDR3 spans 14 amino acids. Germline assignment: CDR1 MNHEY and CDR2 SVGAGI. The V end was cut by 5 bases, the J end by 2 bases, with 9 bases between. The CDR3 loop is CASSPTVNTGELFF. The CDR3 DNA reads TGTGCCAGCAGTCCCACAGTTAACACCGGGGAGCTGTTTTTT.

V is TRBV29-1 and J is TRBJ1-2; tentatively, D is TRBD1 (5 bases). CDR3 length: 15 amino acids. Looked up from germline, CDR1 is SQVTM and CDR2 is ANQGSEA. Trimming removed 7 bases at V and 3 bases at J, with 21 bases between. The CDR3 DNA follows: TGCAGCGCCAGGGAGTCGACACGTCGACACTATGGCTACACCTTC. Protein product: CSARESTRRHYGYTF.

This clone was detected once. The chain is built from TRBV6-1 and TRBJ2-4; TRBD2 matches at 8 bases. The V segment lost 3 bases and the J segment 6 bases; nucleotides outside the gene matches: 7. The CDR3 length is 15 residues. Germline V gene lookup returns CDR1 MNHNS and CDR2 SASEGT. The chain's CDR3 is CASSEVSGGGNIQYF. In nucleotides, the CDR3 is TGTGCCAGCAGTGAGGTCTCGGGGGGGGGAAACATTCAGTACTTC.

This chain connects TRBV6-1 to TRBJ1-1; no clear D gene. Trimming removed 7 bases from V and 0 bases from J, with 9 bases in between. Germline-derived CDR1 and CDR2 are MNHNS and SASEGT. The CDR3 extends over 13 amino acids. The CDR3 is CASTPYLNTEAFF. As DNA, the CDR3 is TGTGCCAGCACTCCTTACTTGAACACTGAAGCTTTCTTT.

The V gene is TRBV4-3, the J gene TRBJ2-7; the D gene is possibly TRBD2 (6 bases). This CDR3 is built from 17 residues. Trimming stripped 0 bases from V and 1 base from J, with 16 bases between. CDR1 LGHNA and CDR2 YSLEER come from the germline V gene. The CDR3 reads CASSQEGGGALSYEQYF. The CDR3 DNA reads as TGCGCCAGCAGCCAAGAAGGCGGAGGGGCTTTGTCCTACGAGCAGTACTTC.

The rearrangement joins TRBV9 to TRBJ1-2; D is perhaps TRBD1 (6 bases). This CDR3 is built from 13 residues. V lost 2 bases and J lost 2, with 7 bases in between. Germline-derived CDR1 and CDR2 are SGDLS and YYNGEE. The CDR3 DNA reads TGTGCCAGCAGCGTTGACAGGAACTATGGCTACACCTTC. Translating it yields CASSVDRNYGYTF.

This chain links TRBV9 with TRBJ1-6; D ambiguous. The length of the CDR3 is 13 residues. CDR1 SGDLS and CDR2 YYNGEE come from the germline V gene. V was pared by 0 bases and J by 6 bases, with 4 bases between. CDR3 region: CASSVAGNSPLHF. CDR3 in DNA: TGTGCCAGCAGCGTAGCGGGTAATTCACCCCTCCACTTT.

CDR3 region: CASSLLTSDTGELFF. For the CDR3, the DNA is TGTGCCAGCAGTTTATTAACTAGCGACACCGGGGAGCTGTTTTTT. This chain uses TRBV28 with TRBJ2-2, with 7 bases that match TRBD2. CDR3 size: 15 residues. Looked up from germline, CDR1 is MDHEN and CDR2 is SYDVKM. V lost 1 base and J lost 3; bases outside the gene matches: 2.

This chain links TRBV5-4 with TRBJ1-5, with TRBD1 as a possible D gene (5 bases). The germline V gene has CDR1 SGHNT and CDR2 YYREEE (reference sequence). V was cut by 4 bases and J by 4 bases, with 15 bases left in between. The CDR3 loop spans 15 amino acids. The CDR3 sequence is CASSRGGDGNQPQHF. The CDR3, as DNA: TGTGCCAGCAGCCGTGGGGGGGACGGAAATCAGCCCCAGCATTTT.

This clone is deemed medium-sized (0.01 to 0.1%). The chain carries TRBV5-1 and TRBJ1-3; TRBD1 is a possible D gene (6 bases). Trimming took 0 bases from V and 0 from J, leaving 10 bases between them. CDR3 size: 16 residues. Germline CDR1 and CDR2: SGHRS and YFSETQ. CDR3 region: CASSLASGHSGNTIYF. For the CDR3, the DNA is TGCGCCAGCAGCTTGGCCTCGGGACACTCTGGAAACACCATATATTTT.

The gene calls are TRBV6-1 and TRBJ2-1; TRBD2 aligns across 11 bases. CDR3 length: 15 residues. Germline CDR1 MNHNS, CDR2 SASEGT. Germline trimming cut 7 bases from V and 8 bases from J; bases unmatched to any gene: 10. The CDR3 loop reads CASKLTSGGVDEQFF. The CDR3 DNA reads as TGTGCCAGCAAATTAACTAGCGGGGGTGTGGATGAGCAGTTCTTC.

V is TRBV11-3 and J is TRBJ2-7; 8 bases are shared with TRBD2. The CDR3 length is 14 residues. The germline CDR1 and CDR2 sequences are SGHNT and YENEEA. J gave up 1 base and V 5 bases, and 4 bases lay outside the gene matches. The CDR3 DNA reads TGTGCCAGCAGCCCGGTAGCGGGGTCCTACGAGCAGTACTTC. Its protein is CASSPVAGSYEQYF.

This clone was seen a few times. The chain combines TRBV5-4 with TRBJ2-7; 8 bases line up with TRBD1. The germline V gene has CDR1 SGHNT and CDR2 YYREEE (reference sequence). The CDR3 sequence is 13 residues long. The ends lost 4 bases at V and 3 bases at J; junction bases unmatched: 3. The chain's CDR3 is CASSAGTGYEQYF. The CDR3 DNA is TGTGCCAGCAGCGCCGGGACAGGCTACGAGCAGTACTTC.

This clone was found a few times. This chain links TRBV27 with TRBJ1-6; 10 positions match TRBD1. Germline-derived CDR1 and CDR2 are MNHEY and SMNVEV (reference sequence). The CDR3 has 17 residues. V lost 7 bases to trimming and J lost 6 bases; unmatched junction nucleotides: 12. In DNA, the CDR3 is TGTGCCAGCACCAAAAAGGGGACAGGGGTTTCTAATTCACCCCTCCACTTT. Translation: CASTKKGTGVSNSPLHF.

The rearrangement joins TRBV19 to TRBJ2-2; possible D gene TRBD1, 6 bases. This CDR3 comprises 11 residues. V dropped 7 bases and J dropped 8 bases, with 8 bases sitting between them. CDR1 is LNHDA, CDR2 SQIVND, per germline (reference sequence). The CDR3: CASTRGGELFF. CDR3 DNA: TGTGCCAGTACCAGGGGAGGGGAGCTGTTTTTT. The whole variable domain, filled in from reference TRBV19 and TRBJ2-2, reads DGGITQSPKYLFRKEGQNVTLSCEQNLNHDAMYWYRQDPGQGLRLIYYSQIVNDFQKGDIAEGYSVSREKKESFPLTVTSAQKNPTAFYLCASTRGGELFFGEGSRLTVL.

V usage is TRBV28 and J usage is TRBJ2-7; 8 bases align to TRBD1. After removal of 1 base from V and 4 bases from J, the junction contained 9 bases not matched to a gene. CDR3 length: 16 amino acids. Germline V gives CDR1 MDHEN, CDR2 SYDVKM. DNA for the CDR3: TGTGCCAGCAGTTTATTGGGGCAGGGGGCCTTGTACGAGCAGTACTTC. Amino acids: CASSLLGQGALYEQYF. The full variable domain, its missing parts supplied by reference TRBV28 and TRBJ2-7, is DVKVTQSSRYLVKRTGEKVFLECVQDMDHENMFWYRQDPGLGLRLIYFSYDVKMKEKGDIPEGYSVSREKKERFSLILESASTNQTSMYLCASSLLGQGALYEQYFGPGTRLTVT.